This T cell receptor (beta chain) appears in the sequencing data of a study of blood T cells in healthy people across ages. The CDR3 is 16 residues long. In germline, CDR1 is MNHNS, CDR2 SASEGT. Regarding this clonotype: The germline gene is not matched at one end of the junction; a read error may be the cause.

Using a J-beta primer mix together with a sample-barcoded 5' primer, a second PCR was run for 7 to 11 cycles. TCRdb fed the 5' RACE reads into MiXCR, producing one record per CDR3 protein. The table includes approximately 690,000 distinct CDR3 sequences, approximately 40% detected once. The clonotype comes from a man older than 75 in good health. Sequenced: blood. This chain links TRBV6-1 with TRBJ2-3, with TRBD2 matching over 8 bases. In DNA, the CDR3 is TGTACCAGCAGGGACCGACTGGCGGGGGGTAGAGATACGCAGTATTTT. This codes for CTSRDRLAGGRDTQYF.